Presented here are 20 T cell receptor beta chains from one specimen sequenced in a study of shared clonotypes between healthy human individuals. The assay was immunoSEQ multiplex PCR, and TCRdb's table has in-frame clones only and misses some. The sample holds approximately 460,000 clones; approximately 71% are singletons and the top ten take about 11%. The material sequenced was PBMCs. The source is a woman in her thirties or forties in good health. Some clones in this sample may be carry-over from other donors' samples.

This clone was observed a single time. This chain uses TRBV6-5 with TRBJ2-1; 9 bases fit TRBD1. CDR1 is MNHEY, CDR2 SVGAGI, per germline. The CDR3 consists of 15 residues. V was pared by 5 bases and J by 8 bases, with 10 bases of the junction left unmatched. The CDR3 spells CASSNTGGVQYEQFF. For the CDR3, the DNA is TGTGCCAGCAGTAACACAGGGGGCGTCCAGTATGAGCAGTTCTTC.

The V gene is TRBV7-9, the J gene TRBJ2-1; D remains ambiguous. The CDR3 totals 15 residues. In germline, CDR1 is SEHNR, CDR2 FQNEAQ (reference sequence). V lost 4 bases, J lost 2 bases, and 12 bases lay in between. The CDR3 spells CASSSAAIPYNEQFF. In DNA, the CDR3 is TGTGCCAGCAGCTCAGCAGCGATTCCCTACAATGAGCAGTTCTTC. The variable domain in full, with the rest retrieved from reference TRBV7-9 and TRBJ2-1, is DTGVSQNPRHKITKRGQNVTFRCDPISEHNRLYWYRQTLGQGPEFLTYFQNEAQLEKSRLLSDRFSAERPKGSFSTLEIQRTEQGDSAMYLCASSSAAIPYNEQFFGPGTRLTVL.

The V and J genes are TRBV2 and TRBJ1-5; 10 nucleotides match TRBD1. The CDR3 runs 15 residues. Trimming at V came to 8 bases and at J to 7 bases, leaving 11 bases not matched to a gene. Germline V gives CDR1 SNHLY, CDR2 FYNNEI. CDR3 sequence (DNA): TGTGCCAGCGAAACCGACAGGGGGCGGTGGCAGCCCCAGCATTTT. As protein: CASETDRGRWQPQHF.

As concerns this clone: It is likely a read error, because the conserved phenylalanine at the end of the CDR3 is missing. This sequence joins TRBV28 and TRBJ2-7, with 10 positions matching TRBD2. Losses at the gene ends were 1 base for V and 0 bases for J; bases not matched to a gene: 0. The V gene's germline CDR1 is MDHEN and CDR2 SYDVKM. CDR3 length: 15 amino acids. The CDR3 DNA follows: TGTGCCAGCAGTTTATCTAGCGGGAGCTCCTACGAGCAGTACCTC. As protein: CASSLSSGSSYEQYL.

For this clone: This likely stems from a read error, as it lies one base from a far larger clone. Other DNA sequences in the sample encode the same CDR3. The chain employs TRBV5-1 and TRBJ2-5; a weak D match, TRBD1 (6 bases). The CDR3 length is 14 residues. Germline CDR1 and CDR2: SGHRS and YFSETQ. CDR3 DNA sequence: TGCGCCAGCAGCATACAGGGATACCAGGAGACCCAGTACTTC. Its protein product is CASSIQGYQETQYF.

This chain links TRBV7-2 with TRBJ2-1, with 7 nucleotides matching TRBD2. J gave up 5 bases and V 2 bases, and 3 bases lay outside the gene matches. Looked up from germline, CDR1 is SGHTA and CDR2 is FQGNSA. The CDR3 is 14 amino acids. The CDR3 nucleotides are TGTGCCAGCAGCTTAAAAAGCGGGGACAATGAGCAGTTCTTC. Its protein product is CASSLKSGDNEQFF.

The chain joins TRBV10-3 to TRBJ1-5, with D hard to call. The CDR3 contains 13 residues. Germline CDR1 is ENHRY and CDR2 is SYGVKD. V shed 3 bases and J shed 3 bases, with 6 bases lying between them. Written as DNA, the CDR3 is TGTGCCATCAGTGACAGAGACAATCAGCCCCAGCATTTT. Amino acids: CAISDRDNQPQHF.

The chain joins TRBV5-6 to TRBJ1-1; possible D gene TRBD1, 6 bases. Germline CDR1 SGHDT, CDR2 YYEEEE. V was pared by 0 bases and J by 11 bases, with 11 bases between. The CDR3 has 12 amino acids. The chain's CDR3 is CASSLEGTWAFF. CDR3 nucleotide sequence: TGTGCCAGCAGCTTGGAGGGGACATGGGCTTTCTTT.

The gene calls are TRBV15 and TRBJ1-3; D is possibly TRBD1 (5 bases). Per the germline V gene, CDR1 is LNHNV and CDR2 is YYDKDF (reference sequence). Trimming cost V 0 bases and J 0 bases, with 15 bases left between them. The CDR3 sequence is 18 residues long. The CDR3 DNA follows: TGTGCCACCAGCAGAGATTCCGGGGGAGCAAGCTCTGGAAACACCATATATTTT. This encodes CATSRDSGGASSGNTIYF. The complete variable domain, with remaining parts taken from reference TRBV15 and TRBJ1-3, reads DAMVIQNPRYQVTQFGKPVTLSCSQTLNHNVMYWYQQKSSQAPKLLFHYYDKDFNNEADTPDNFQSRRPNTSFCFLDIRSPGLGDTAMYLCATSRDSGGASSGNTIYFGEGSWLTVV.

The chain carries TRBV7-5 and TRBJ2-2; TRBD2, as called in the table, went unchecked against the DNA. TRBV7-5 corresponds to a pseudogene. The length of the CDR3 is 16 residues. In nucleotides, the CDR3 is TGTGTCAGAAGCTCCCAGCGGGAACTGGGCACCGGGGAGCTGTTTTTT. As protein: CVRSSQRELGTGELFF.

This clone has a handful of counts. The chain employs TRBV2 and TRBJ1-2; perhaps TRBD1 as D (5 bases). The CDR3 has 11 amino acids. The V end was cut by 8 bases, the J end by 7 bases, with 11 bases between. Germline V CDR1 and CDR2: SNHLY, FYNNEI. This CDR3 reads CASGGGFGYTF. The CDR3, as DNA: TGTGCCAGCGGGGGAGGGTTTGGCTACACCTTC.

The chain uses TRBV30 and TRBJ2-7; no firm D call. Trimming removed 0 bases from V and 0 bases from J, with 12 bases in between. CDR3 length: 15 amino acids. The germline V gene has CDR1 GTSNPN and CDR2 SVGIG (reference sequence). DNA of the CDR3: TGTGCCTGGAGTGTACCGGGTAAGAGCTCCTACGAGCAGTACTTC. Translation gives CAWSVPGKSSYEQYF.

About this clone itself: The likely explanation is a read error, given a far larger clone one base away. This chain connects TRBV4-3 to TRBJ2-5; tentatively, D is TRBD1 or TRBD2 (6 bases each). CDR3 length: 14 amino acids. CDR1 LGHNA and CDR2 YSLEER come from the germline V gene. The CDR3 loop reads CANSQKQGGGEQYF. The DNA for the CDR3 is TGCGCCAACAGCCAAAAACAGGGAGGAGGGGAGCAGTACTTC.

The chain carries TRBV28 and TRBJ2-1, with D possibly being TRBD2 (6 bases). Trimming took 6 bases from V and 7 from J, leaving 16 bases between them. The V gene's germline CDR1 is MDHEN and CDR2 SYDVKM. The CDR3 is 14 amino acids. For the CDR3, the DNA is TGTGCCAGCAGCCCTGGAGGGCCGGGGAATGAGCAGTTCTTC. Protein sequence: CASSPGGPGNEQFF.

This sequence joins TRBV10-2 and TRBJ2-7; the match to TRBD2 covers 7 bases. Germline V gene sequence: CDR1 WSHSY, CDR2 SAAADI. V shed 3 bases and J 3 bases; nucleotides not matched to a gene: 5. This CDR3 has 14 residues. The CDR3 reads CASSEGLGFYEQYF. For the CDR3, the DNA is TGCGCCAGCAGTGAAGGACTAGGGTTCTACGAGCAGTACTTC.

This clone was recorded once. The rearrangement links TRBV5-1 to TRBJ1-1, with D possibly TRBD1 on 6 matching bases. In germline, CDR1 is SGHRS, CDR2 YFSETQ. Trimming cost V 4 bases and J 6 bases, with 16 bases left between them. CDR3 length: 14 residues. CDR3 loop: CASSPPDRLAEAFF. CDR3 sequence (DNA): TGCGCCAGCAGCCCACCAGACAGGTTGGCTGAAGCTTTCTTT.

Turning to this clone: A single base is all that separates this from a far larger clone, so a read error is likely. Other DNA sequences of this sample code for an identical CDR3. The chain is built from TRBV30 and TRBJ2-2; D might be TRBD1 or TRBD2, each matching 6 bases. The CDR3 has 15 residues. Germline V lookup: CDR1 GTSNPN, CDR2 SVGIG (reference sequence). CDR3 region: CAWRSAGEDTGELFF. The CDR3 region has the DNA TGTGCCTGGAGGAGTGCAGGGGAGGATACCGGGGAGCTGTTTTTC.

A remark on this clone: Being one base from a much bigger clone, this may be a read error. The sample holds other DNA sequences that translate to the same CDR3. The chain is built from TRBV4-1 and TRBJ2-2; D perhaps matches TRBD2 (5 bases). This CDR3 region has 11 residues. CDR1 is MGHRA, CDR2 YSYEKL, per germline. The CDR3 loop is CASSQAGELFF. DNA of the CDR3: TGCGCCAGCAGCCAGGCCGGGGAGCTGTTCTTT.

In the case of this clone: A far larger clone is one nucleotide away, so this likely arose from a read error. The J gene is TRBJ2-5, the V gene TRBV25-1; D call uncertain. CDR1 MGHDK and CDR2 SYGVNS come from the germline V gene. V lost 8 bases and J 5 bases, leaving 12 bases between the germline ends. This CDR3 has 12 residues. As DNA, the CDR3 is TGTGCCAGCGGTACCGTCGGGGAGACCCAGTACTTC. Translation: CASGTVGETQYF.

The chain is built from TRBV6-1 and TRBJ2-3, with 8 positions matching TRBD2. This CDR3 region has 15 residues. Germline V gene data show CDR1 as MNHNS and CDR2 as SASEGT. J was trimmed by 4 bases and V by 6 bases; bases with no gene match: 9. Here the CDR3 DNA reads TGTGCCAGCAGGAATAGCGGGATCTCTTCAGATACGCAGTATTTT. It is translated as CASRNSGISSDTQYF.